The rows below give T cell receptor beta chains drawn from one sample of a study of type 1 and type 2 diabetes patients. From the multiplex PCR reads, TCRdb called clonotypes with MiXCR, one entry per CDR3 protein. This sample carries fewer than 300,000 distinct CDR3 sequences, roughly 48% of them seen once, and the ten largest clones take roughly 13%. Material for sequencing was peripheral blood mononuclear cells (PBMCs). Receptors originate from a young man with type 2 diabetes. CDR3s include the opening cysteine and the closing phenylalanine or tryptophan. D genes are given only for firm matches. Part of the rows lack a size; the others show once, few, many or a class for expanded clones.

V	size	J	D	DNA	CDR3
TRBV5-6	NA	TRBJ2-7	NA	TGTGCCAGCAGCTCAGGGCTTAACTCCTACGAGCAGTACTTC	CASSSGLNSYEQYF
TRBV15	NA	TRBJ2-5	NA	TGTGCCACCAGCAGATGGACATCCCAAAAGACCCAGTACTTC	CATSRWTSQKTQYF
TRBV25-1	many	TRBJ2-1	TRBD1	TGTGCCAGCAGTCCCCGACCCGGGACAGGTATCAATGAGCAGTTCTTC	CASSPRPGTGINEQFF
TRBV13	NA	TRBJ1-2	TRBD1	TGTGCCAGCAACATCAGAGGACAGGGCGATCTTAACTATGGCTACACCTTC	CASNIRGQGDLNYGYTF
TRBV28	NA	TRBJ2-7	TRBD2	TGTGCCAGCAGCGTAGCGGGAGTAGGTTACGAGCAGTACTTC	CASSVAGVGYEQYF
TRBV19	NA	TRBJ2-3	TRBD1	TGTGCCAGTAGTTCTCCCATGGGGACAGATGTGTGGAGAGATACGCAGTATTTT	CASSSPMGTDVWRDTQYF
TRBV2	NA	TRBJ1-5	NA	TGTGCCAGCAGCCTGTCACGAGGGGATCAGCCCCAGCATTTT	CASSLSRGDQPQHF
TRBV28	NA	TRBJ2-2	NA	TGTGCCAGCAGTTTAATGGGGGGAGTCGTCGGGGAGCTGTTTTTT	CASSLMGGVVGELFF
TRBV6-6	few	TRBJ1-1	NA	TGTGCCCTTACGCAGGGGCGGGACACTGAAGCTTTCTTT	CALTQGRDTEAFF
TRBV20-1	few	TRBJ2-5	TRBD2	TGCAGTGCTTCCCCTAGCGGGGGGGATTGGATGGAGACCCAGTACTTC	CSASPSGGDWMETQYF
TRBV15	NA	TRBJ2-2	TRBD2	TGTGCCACCAGCTGGGCTCGGGGGGTGGGAACCGGGGAGCTGTTTTTT	CATSWARGVGTGELFF
TRBV5-1	few	TRBJ2-1	NA	TGCGCCAGTAAGAAAGGACCCGAGGCGCATGAGCAGTTCTTC	CASKKGPEAHEQFF
TRBV30	NA	TRBJ2-3	TRBD2	TGTGCCTGGAGTGGTGCTAGCGGGAATTCGGCCGATACGCAGTATTTT	CAWSGASGNSADTQYF
TRBV13	once	TRBJ2-7	NA	TGTGCCAGCAGCCCGGACAGTCAAGCGTCCCAGTACTTC	CASSPDSQASQYF
TRBV29-1	NA	TRBJ2-1	NA	TGCAGCGTTGAAGCAGACAATGAGCAGTTCTTC	CSVEADNEQFF
TRBV20-1	NA	TRBJ2-7	NA	TGCAGTGCTAGATCCGGGAGAACGGGGGTTTACGAGCAGTACTTC	CSARSGRTGVYEQYF
TRBV4-2	NA	TRBJ2-3	NA	TGTGCCAGCAGCCAAGATGTGACGGTAATTTTGGGCGGAGCAGATACGCAGTATTTT	CASSQDVTVILGGADTQYF
TRBV15	few	TRBJ2-2	TRBD2	TGTGCCACCAGCAGAGAAGTACTAGCGGGCGGGGAGCTGTTTTTT	CATSREVLAGGELFF
TRBV19	NA	TRBJ1-1	NA	TGTGCCAGTAGTACCTGGGACCCACCGAACACTGAAGCTTTCTTT	CASSTWDPPNTEAFF
TRBV19	NA	TRBJ1-5	TRBD1	TGTGCCAGTAGCCCAGCTACAGGGGGCACCCAGCCCCAGCATTTT	CASSPATGGTQPQHF
TRBV19	NA	TRBJ1-2	NA	TGTGCCAGTAGTATCGTCCGACTCGAGTTAGGCCTTCTCTATGGCTACACCTTC	CASSIVRLELGLLYGYTF
TRBV2	few	TRBJ2-5	NA	TGTGCCAGCAGGGGGCCAGAGACCCAGTACTTC	CASRGPETQYF
TRBV7-2	NA	TRBJ2-5	NA	TGTGCCAGCAGCTTAAACGGGTTGAAAGAGACCCAGTACTTC	CASSLNGLKETQYF
TRBV15	NA	TRBJ2-5	NA	TGTGCCACCAGCGGCGCAGGAGGCCTTTCGGCCCAGTACTTC	CATSGAGGLSAQYF
TRBV12-5	NA	TRBJ2-1	TRBD2	TGTGCCAGCAGTCGGACTAGCGGGACCGACTTCGATGAGCAGTTCTTC	CASSRTSGTDFDEQFF
TRBV20-1	few	TRBJ2-5	TRBD2	TGCAGTGCCCCGGCCTTAGGGGAGGGAGAGACCCAGTACTTC	CSAPALGEGETQYF
TRBV11-3	few	TRBJ1-4	NA	TGTGCCAGCAGCTTAGTAGCCCCCAAGAAGGAAAAACTGTTTTTT	CASSLVAPKKEKLFF
TRBV29-1	NA	TRBJ2-7	NA	TGCAGCGTTGTAGGGGGGGGACAGATACTATTC	CSVVGGGQILF
TRBV7-2	NA	TRBJ2-1	NA	TGTGCCAGCAGCTTCACACCACTGCTTGAGCAGTTCTTC	CASSFTPLLEQFF
TRBV20-1	NA	TRBJ1-2	NA	TGCAGTGCTAGAGTAGGGGACCGCTATGGCTACACCTTC	CSARVGDRYGYTF
TRBV9	few	TRBJ2-7	NA	TGTGCCAGCAGCCCCTCCGGACAGAGCTCCTACGAGCAGTACTTC	CASSPSGQSSYEQYF
TRBV14	few	TRBJ1-5	TRBD1	TGTGCCAGCAGCCAAGACCGGGACAGGGGGCTGTATAGCAATCAGCCCCAGCATTTT	CASSQDRDRGLYSNQPQHF
TRBV5-1	few	TRBJ1-2	NA	TGCGCCAGCAGCTTGGATCCGGGGCAGGACTATGGCTACACCTTC	CASSLDPGQDYGYTF
TRBV19	NA	TRBJ1-5	NA	TGTGCCAGTAGTACTCAGTTTGGGCCCCAGCATTTT	CASSTQFGPQHF
TRBV7-2	NA	TRBJ2-7	TRBD2	TGTGCCAGCAGCGAAATAGCGGGGACTGGGTACGAGCAGTACTTC	CASSEIAGTGYEQYF
TRBV19	few	TRBJ1-1	TRBD1	TGTGCCAGTAGTATGGGTTTGGACAGGAAAGCTTTCTTT	CASSMGLDRKAFF
TRBV7-6	once	TRBJ2-6	TRBD1	TGTGCCAGCAGCTTGGGCACAGGGGGCCCCTGGGCCAACGTCCTGACTTTC	CASSLGTGGPWANVLTF
TRBV6-5	NA	TRBJ2-5	NA	TGTGCCATCAGTGAGTCGACAGGCGAAGAGGCCCAGTACTTC	CAISESTGEEAQYF
TRBV2	NA	TRBJ2-7	TRBD2	TGTGCCAGCAGTGAAATGGGGCGGGGGAGCTCCTACGAGCAGTACTTC	CASSEMGRGSSYEQYF
TRBV18	NA	TRBJ2-5	NA	TGTGCCAGCTCACCACGAGCTACGGAGACCCAGTACTTC	CASSPRATETQYF
TRBV19	few	TRBJ2-7	TRBD1	TGTGCCAGTAGAAGATATGGACAGGGTGCCTACGAGCAGTACTTC	CASRRYGQGAYEQYF
TRBV2	few	TRBJ2-1	TRBD2	TGTGCCAGCAGGACTAGCGGGGGGACCGGGGAGCAGTTCTTC	CASRTSGGTGEQFF
TRBV2	NA	TRBJ2-7	TRBD2	TGTGCCAGCAGCTCCGCAGAGGGGCTAGCGGGGTACGAGCAGCACTTC	CASSSAEGLAGYEQHF
TRBV14	many	TRBJ2-5	NA	TGTGCCAGCAGCCAAAACGAAGAGACCCAGTACTTC	CASSQNEETQYF
TRBV11-2	NA	TRBJ1-1	NA	TGTGCCAGCAGTGGACAAGGGGTAGGGGAGGCTTTCTTT	CASSGQGVGEAFF
TRBV4-3	NA	TRBJ1-5	NA	TGCGCCAGCAGCCAAGACAGGGGCGGACAGCCCCAGCATTTT	CASSQDRGGQPQHF
TRBV12-3/TRBV12-4	NA	TRBJ2-3	NA	TGTGCCAGCAGTCCCAGGAACGCTGTAACAGATACGCAGTATTTT	CASSPRNAVTDTQYF
TRBV20-1	few	TRBJ1-1	NA	TGCAGTGCTGCTCAGGGGAGGAGCACTGAAGCTTTCTTT	CSAAQGRSTEAFF
TRBV6-6	NA	TRBJ2-1	NA	TGTGCCAGCAGTTCTCCCGAGCGAGGAGGGGACTCCTACAATGAGCAGTTCTTC	CASSSPERGGDSYNEQFF
TRBV13	NA	TRBJ2-2	TRBD2	TGTGCCACCGCTCTAGCGGGAGACACCGGGGAGCTGTTTTTT	CATALAGDTGELFF
TRBV6-5	once	TRBJ1-5	NA	TGTGCCAGCAGAAAAGGAGGTAATCAGCCCCAGCATTTT	CASRKGGNQPQHF
TRBV29-1	once	TRBJ2-7	NA	TGCAGCGCCCGGGGAGGGGGCAGTTACGAGCAGTACTTC	CSARGGGSYEQYF
TRBV4-2	NA	TRBJ1-4	NA	TGTGCCAGCAGCCCGGAAACGGCCACTAATGAAAAACTGTTTTTT	CASSPETATNEKLFF
TRBV6-4	NA	TRBJ2-7	NA	TGTGCCAGCAAGGCATGGGGGCCTGCCGAGCAGTACTTC	CASKAWGPAEQYF
TRBV6-6	NA	TRBJ2-1	TRBD2	TGTGCCAGCAGTTACCAGCCCGGGACTAGCGGCTACAATGAGCAGTTCTTC	CASSYQPGTSGYNEQFF
TRBV12-5	NA	TRBJ1-4	NA	TGTGCTAGTGGTTTAGCGGGCCTAAATGAAAAACTGTTTTTT	CASGLAGLNEKLFF
TRBV28	NA	TRBJ1-6	NA	TGTGCCAGCAGTGATGAGGGGTATTCACCCCTCCACTTT	CASSDEGYSPLHF
TRBV20-1	few	TRBJ2-7	NA	TGCAGTGCTAGAGACCGGCGGACCCTCCAATACGAGCAGTACTTC	CSARDRRTLQYEQYF
TRBV2	NA	TRBJ2-5	TRBD1	TGTGCCAGCAGGGACGATATCGCAGGGGGCGCGGGAGAGACCCAGTACTTC	CASRDDIAGGAGETQYF
TRBV2	NA	TRBJ1-6	NA	TGTGCCAGCAGTAGGAGCTCCTATAATTCACCCCTCCACTTT	CASSRSSYNSPLHF